Below, one TCR beta chain is given with its context. Its antigen is currently unknown. Produced via immunoSEQ multiplex PCR; TCRdb's table is partial and in-frame only. The sample shows 110,000 or so clones, approximately 90% of them seen only once. The record originates from a study of T cell responses to AZD1222 COVID-19 vaccine. Whole-study results and caveats: Elevations in Spike-specific TCR breadth and depth followed administration of two AZD1222 doses. Repertoires in all cases were sampled only once the peak T cell response had passed.

Germline lookup yields CDR1 SGHVS and CDR2 FNYEAQ. Trimming removed 0 bases at V and 5 bases at J, with 13 bases between. This CDR3 region has 15 residues. The chain couples TRBV7-6 to TRBJ1-1, with unresolved D. The receptor comes from an adult who received the MenACWY meningococcal vaccine as a control. Specimen: peripheral blood, collected 28 days after the second dose of the MenACWY control vaccine. CDR3 DNA: TGTGCCAGCAGCTTAGCAGAGATGGCTTGGACTGAAGCTTTCTTT. This codes for CASSLAEMAWTEAFF.